Listed below are T cell receptor beta chains from one sample, sequenced in a study of regulatory T cells. Assay used: immunoSEQ multiplex PCR; TCRdb lists only in-frame clones, some missing. The sample includes about 32,000 clones, approximately 89% seen only once; the top ten take 2% to 3%. The material sequenced was conventional CD4+ T cells sorted from blood. All receptors derive from a person between 18 and 35 years old with CD3G deficiency. Each CDR3 is given with its conserved first and last residue. Each record gives: clone size, D gene, V gene, J gene, CDR3 protein, CDR3 DNA. The D gene is left open where the match is weak. Some rows have no size entry. The others give once, few or many, or a class for an expanded clone.

NA	NA	TRBV7-8	TRBJ2-7	CASSLAPQGTSYEQYF	TGTGCCAGCAGCTTAGCGCCACAGGGAACGAGCTACGAGCAGTACTTC
NA	NA	TRBV6-1	TRBJ2-7	CASSAMGYEQYF	TGTGCCAGCAGTGCGATGGGGTACGAGCAGTACTTC
NA	TRBD2	TRBV7-2	TRBJ2-1	CASSLKAGRENNEQFF	TGTGCCAGCAGCTTAAAGGCGGGGCGGGAGAACAATGAGCAGTTCTTC
NA	TRBD1	TRBV28	TRBJ1-5	CASSPKPHRGYQPQHF	TGTGCCAGCAGTCCTAAGCCCCACAGGGGTTATCAGCCCCAGCATTTT
few	NA	TRBV10-1	TRBJ1-6	CASSQPGLYNSPLHF	TGCGCCAGCAGTCAACCGGGACTGTATAATTCACCCCTCCACTTT
NA	TRBD2	TRBV7-8	TRBJ2-7	CASSPRQGSGSEQYF	TGTGCCAGCAGCCCCCGCCAGGGTAGCGGGAGCGAGCAGTACTTC
NA	NA	TRBV10-3	TRBJ2-4	CAISAGVKNIQYF	TGTGCCATCAGTGCTGGCGTCAAAAACATTCAGTACTTC
NA	NA	TRBV30	TRBJ1-1	CAWRQGYGTEAFF	TGTGCCTGGAGGCAAGGGTACGGCACTGAAGCTTTCTTT
NA	NA	TRBV6-6	TRBJ2-1	CASSYWGQNNEQFF	TGTGCCAGCAGTTACTGGGGACAAAACAATGAGCAGTTCTTC
once	NA	TRBV7-9	TRBJ2-3	CASSLLTPALTDTQYF	TGTGCCAGCAGCCTACTGACGCCAGCGCTCACAGATACGCAGTATTTT
NA	NA	TRBV5-5	TRBJ2-4	CASSLERSEGGRDIQYF	TGTGCCAGCAGCTTGGAAAGATCGGAAGGGGGACGGGACATTCAGTACTTC
NA	TRBD2	TRBV10-3	TRBJ2-7	CAISASSGGSDEQYF	TGTGCCATCAGCGCCTCTAGCGGGGGGAGCGACGAGCAGTACTTC
once	NA	TRBV10-3	TRBJ2-1	CAISKDRNEQFF	TGTGCCATCAGTAAGGACCGGAATGAGCAGTTCTTC
NA	TRBD1	TRBV7-8	TRBJ2-5	CASSPGQGGETQYF	TGTGCCAGCAGCCCGGGACAGGGGGGTGAGACCCAGTACTTC
once	NA	TRBV5-1	TRBJ2-6	CASALGGPSSGANVLTF	TGCGCCAGCGCCCTGGGCGGGCCAAGCTCTGGGGCCAACGTCCTGACTTTC
NA	TRBD1	TRBV6-6	TRBJ1-2	CASSWDRHVDGYTF	TGTGCCAGCAGCTGGGACAGGCATGTAGATGGCTACACCTTC
NA	NA	TRBV6-1	TRBJ2-3	CASSDGRRGPDTQYF	TGTGCCAGCAGTGACGGGCGCCGGGGCCCAGATACGCAGTATTTT
once	NA	TRBV18	TRBJ2-3	CASSPGVSTDTQYF	TGTGCCAGCTCACCAGGAGTTAGCACAGATACGCAGTATTTT
NA	NA	TRBV6-1	TRBJ1-1	CASRREQWTEAFF	TGTGCCAGCAGACGAGAACAGTGGACTGAAGCTTTCTTT
NA	NA	TRBV28	TRBJ2-1	CASSLRRQAYNEQFF	TGTGCCAGCAGTTTAAGGCGACAGGCTTACAATGAGCAGTTCTTC
once	TRBD1	TRBV28	TRBJ2-1	CASSLLRGQGAGEQFF	TGTGCCAGCAGTTTATTGAGGGGACAGGGGGCGGGTGAGCAGTTCTTC
NA	NA	TRBV7-8	TRBJ2-5	CASSSPGGLETQYF	TGTGCCAGCAGCTCGCCGGGGGGCCTGGAGACCCAGTACTTC
NA	TRBD1	TRBV5-1	TRBJ2-3	CASSLGTGSPDTQYF	TGCGCCAGCAGCTTGGGGACAGGGTCCCCAGATACGCAGTATTTT
NA	NA	TRBV28	TRBJ1-4	CASSSGTTGEKLFF	TGTGCCAGCAGTTCCGGGACAACTGGGGAAAAACTGTTTTTT
NA	NA	TRBV19	TRBJ2-2	CASSSGTNTGELFF	TGTGCCAGTAGTAGCGGGACGAACACCGGGGAGCTGTTTTTT
NA	NA	TRBV5-1	TRBJ1-1	CASSRDRMNTEAFF	TGCGCCAGCAGCCGCGACAGAATGAACACTGAAGCTTTCTTT
NA	NA	TRBV6-1	TRBJ2-7	CASSSPGAGGQQYF	TGTGCCAGCAGTTCCCCCGGGGCAGGGGGGCAGCAGTACTTC
NA	NA	TRBV6-1	TRBJ2-5	CASSEGQQETQYF	TGTGCCAGCAGTGAGGGACAACAAGAGACCCAGTACTTC
NA	NA	TRBV18	TRBJ1-1	CASSLLRDTEAFF	TGTGCCAGCTCACTCCTCCGGGACACTGAAGCTTTCTTT
NA	NA	TRBV7-9	TRBJ2-3	CASSLALQFSTDTQYF	TGTGCCAGCAGCTTAGCTCTTCAGTTTAGCACAGATACGCAGTATTTT
once	NA	TRBV28	TRBJ1-2	CATVPAGTPSSGYTF	TGTGCCACCGTTCCTGCCGGGACTCCCAGTAGCGGCTACACCTTC
NA	NA	TRBV5-1	TRBJ2-3	CASSFQGGSDTQYF	TGCGCCAGCAGCTTCCAGGGTGGTTCAGATACGCAGTATTTT
NA	NA	TRBV5-1	TRBJ2-1	CASSLGGLNNEQFF	TGCGCCAGCAGCTTGGGTGGACTCAATAATGAGCAGTTCTTC
once	NA	TRBV6-1	TRBJ2-7	CASSEIGYEQYF	TGTGCCAGCAGTGAAATCGGGTACGAGCAGTACTTC
once	NA	TRBV28	TRBJ2-7	CASSTVYEQYF	TGTGCCAGCTCCACGGTCTACGAGCAGTACTTC
NA	TRBD2	TRBV5-1	TRBJ2-3	CASSPGAGITDTQYF	TGCGCCAGCAGCCCTGGAGCGGGGATCACAGATACGCAGTATTTT
NA	NA	TRBV18	TRBJ1-2	CASSPRSPPSEYGYTF	TGTGCCAGCTCACCGAGGTCGCCTCCCTCGGAATATGGCTACACCTTC
NA	NA	TRBV7-9	TRBJ2-3	CASSGRQVGATDTQYF	TGTGCCAGCAGCGGCCGACAGGTGGGCGCCACAGATACGCAGTATTTT
NA	NA	TRBV28	TRBJ1-3	CASGSADRSGNTIYF	TGTGCCAGCGGATCAGCGGATCGCTCTGGAAACACCATATATTTT
NA	TRBD2	TRBV28	TRBJ2-1	CASSTRTSGRNEQFF	TGTGCCAGCAGTACCCGGACTAGCGGGAGAAATGAGCAGTTCTTC
NA	NA	TRBV7-9	TRBJ2-2	CASSPTEAGELFF	TGTGCCAGCAGCCCGACAGAGGCCGGGGAGCTGTTTTTT
NA	TRBD2	TRBV7-9	TRBJ2-1	CASSSGPRGGKFF	TGTGCCAGCAGCTCAGGGCCACGGGGGGGCAAGTTCTTC
NA	TRBD2	TRBV4-1	TRBJ2-1	CASSQESLGGSSEQFF	TGCGCCAGCAGCCAAGAATCCTTGGGCGGGAGTAGTGAGCAGTTCTTC
NA	NA	TRBV6-1	TRBJ1-5	CASRGGPINQPQHF	TGTGCCAGCCGAGGGGGTCCGATCAATCAGCCCCAGCATTTT
NA	NA	TRBV18	TRBJ2-7	CASSEMSGPYEQYF	TGTGCCAGCTCAGAAATGTCCGGTCCCTACGAGCAGTACTTC
few	TRBD1	TRBV5-1	TRBJ2-1	CASSTSGTGYYNEQFF	TGCGCCAGCAGCACCTCCGGGACAGGGTACTACAATGAGCAGTTCTTC
once	TRBD1	TRBV19	TRBJ1-2	CASSDRDGGYTF	TGTGCCAGCTCCGACAGGGATGGGGGCTACACCTTC
once	NA	TRBV10-3	TRBJ2-2	CAISDTPSGGLFF	TGTGCCATCAGTGATACTCCTTCCGGGGGGCTGTTTTTT
NA	NA	TRBV6-1	TRBJ1-5	CASGGGGTHYQPQHF	TGTGCCAGCGGGGGGGGCGGGACTCATTATCAGCCCCAGCATTTT
NA	TRBD2	TRBV28	TRBJ2-1	CASSLGTSGSNEQFF	TGTGCCAGCAGTTTAGGCACTAGCGGGAGTAATGAGCAGTTCTTC
once	TRBD2	TRBV7-9	TRBJ2-1	CASSSLPGLARSEQFF	TGTGCCAGCAGCAGCCTCCCGGGACTAGCGAGAAGTGAGCAGTTCTTC
NA	TRBD1	TRBV6-1	TRBJ2-7	CASRDTGGEQYF	TGTGCCAGCAGGGATACAGGGGGGGAGCAGTACTTC
NA	TRBD1	TRBV7-2	TRBJ2-1	CASRVRDRGHEQFF	TGTGCCAGCAGAGTCCGGGACAGGGGACATGAGCAGTTCTTC